This T cell receptor beta chain was captured by sequencing in a study of blood T cell repertoires in COVID-19 (dated by TCRdb to about 2020). In terms of the full investigation: Collaborator samples came from the United States, Italy and Spain and covered acute and convalescent phases of COVID-19. The material from the prospective study consisted of cDNA or gDNA derived from T cells, B-cell-depleted T cells, or PBMCs. Deeply sampled blood TCRbeta repertoires from subjects exposed to, actively infected with, or recovered from COVID-19 were included in the dataset. The repertoires were made available in a free public database intended to serve as a resource for research on the immune response to SARS-CoV-2. Samples came from the ongoing ImmuneRACE study (first 160 participants) plus 1,254 subjects from 6 global collaborators. The sample metadata nearly always contained a de-identified subject ID, COVID-19 status, age in years and sex. Where available, HLA class I and class II types were obtained from metadata supplied by the sample provider rather than from assay-based typing.

Counted from cysteine to phenylalanine, this CDR3 has 12 amino acids. Here the CDR3 DNA is all that survives: 36 bases in frame from base 1. The junction shows trimming of 4 bases on V and 3 bases on J, plus 6 bases between the germline ends. For CDR1 and CDR2, the germline V gene lists ENHRY and SYGVKD. The paper's findings and limits, for the study overall: How much clinical and demographic metadata was included differed by source and by participant, and the metadata was provided uncurated.

The immunoSEQ Assay, a bias-controlled multiplex PCR, was used to amplify TCRbeta CDR3 regions from genomic DNA. Per the authors' processing: Nucleated cell counts per sample were estimated from amplification of reference gene primers within the assay. Sequence reads were collapsed and filtered to measure the absolute abundance of every unique TCRbeta CDR3 rearrangement. For each sample, productive Simpson clonality was calculated as the square root of Simpson's diversity index across productive rearrangements. In its TCRdb copy, this immuneACCESS table keeps in-frame sequences only and misses some clones. Where compared with another copy, unresolved V genes explain less than half of these, and the others have no known cause. The DNA gave D and trimming, while V, J and clone size come from that table. The sample has approximately 260,000 clones on record, roughly nine tenths of them singletons. The ten largest account for roughly 2.2% of the sample.

Collaborating institutions collected whole blood in K2EDTA tubes following their own protocols. For TCRbeta analysis, collaborators shipped samples as frozen whole blood, isolated PBMCs, or DNA extracted from either of those sample types. As to this clone: No antigen is known for it. No much larger clonotype is one base removed from it; base qualities were not supplied.

In this chain, TRBV10-3 is recombined with TRBJ1-1; the D gene identity is not certain. Sample: peripheral blood. The source is a man aged 45-65 years with acute or convalescent COVID-19. The CDR3 here reads CAISGRDTEAFF. The nucleotide sequence reads TGTGCCATCAGTGGTCGGGACACTGAAGCTTTCTTT.